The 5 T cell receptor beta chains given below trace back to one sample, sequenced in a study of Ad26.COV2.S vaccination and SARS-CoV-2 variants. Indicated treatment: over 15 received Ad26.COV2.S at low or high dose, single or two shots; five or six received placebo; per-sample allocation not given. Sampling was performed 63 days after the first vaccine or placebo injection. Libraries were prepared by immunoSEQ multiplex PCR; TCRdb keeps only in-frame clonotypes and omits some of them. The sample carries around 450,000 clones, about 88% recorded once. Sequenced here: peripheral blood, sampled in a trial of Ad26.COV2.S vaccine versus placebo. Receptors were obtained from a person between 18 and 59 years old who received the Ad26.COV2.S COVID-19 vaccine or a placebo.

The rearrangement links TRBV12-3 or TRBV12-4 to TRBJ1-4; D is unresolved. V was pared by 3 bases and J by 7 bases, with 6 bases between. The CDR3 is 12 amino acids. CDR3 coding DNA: TGTGCCAGCAGTTTTCTGGGTGAAAAACTGTTTTTT. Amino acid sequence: CASSFLGEKLFF.

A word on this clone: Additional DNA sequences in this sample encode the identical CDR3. The CDR3 bases are TGTGCCAGCAGTGAAAGCGGTGGCTCCTACGAGCAGTACTTC. This gives the protein CASSESGGSYEQYF. This sequence joins TRBV25-1 and TRBJ2-7, with TRBD2 as a possible D gene (5 bases). The CDR3 has 14 residues. Looked up from germline, CDR1 is MGHDK and CDR2 is SYGVNS. Between the trimmed V and J ends, which lost 2 bases and 0 bases, there was a span of 8 bases.

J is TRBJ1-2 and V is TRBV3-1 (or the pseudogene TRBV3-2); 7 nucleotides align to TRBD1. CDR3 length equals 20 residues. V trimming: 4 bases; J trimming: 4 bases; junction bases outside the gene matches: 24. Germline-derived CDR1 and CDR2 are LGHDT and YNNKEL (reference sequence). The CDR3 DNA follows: TGTGCCAGCAGCCCCCTCGGGGACTGGGACAGACCCGCCGAGGGCTATGGCTACACCTTC. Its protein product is CASSPLGDWDRPAEGYGYTF.

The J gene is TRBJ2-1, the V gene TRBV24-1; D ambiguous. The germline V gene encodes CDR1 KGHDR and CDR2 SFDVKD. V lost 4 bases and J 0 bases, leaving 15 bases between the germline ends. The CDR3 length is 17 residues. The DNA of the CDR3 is TGTGCCACCAGTGACTTATCAGGCACCGGCTCCTACAATGAGCAGTTCTTC. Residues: CATSDLSGTGSYNEQFF.

The DNA of the CDR3 is TGTGCCAGCAGTACCGGGACCACAGCTGTAGCTTTCTTT. Its protein is CASSTGTTAVAFF. The rearrangement links TRBV5-8 to TRBJ1-1, with D possibly TRBD1 on 5 matching bases. The ends were cut back, 5 bases at V and 10 bases at J, with 18 bases in the middle. The CDR3 spans 13 residues. Germline assignment: CDR1 SGHTS and CDR2 YDEGEE. Filled out from reference TRBV5-8 and TRBJ1-1, the complete variable domain reads EAGVTQSPTHLIKTRGQQATLRCSPISGHTSVYWYQQALGLGLQFLLWYDEGEERNRGNFPPRFSGRQFPNYSSELNVNALELEDSALYLCASSTGTTAVAFFGQGTRLTVV.